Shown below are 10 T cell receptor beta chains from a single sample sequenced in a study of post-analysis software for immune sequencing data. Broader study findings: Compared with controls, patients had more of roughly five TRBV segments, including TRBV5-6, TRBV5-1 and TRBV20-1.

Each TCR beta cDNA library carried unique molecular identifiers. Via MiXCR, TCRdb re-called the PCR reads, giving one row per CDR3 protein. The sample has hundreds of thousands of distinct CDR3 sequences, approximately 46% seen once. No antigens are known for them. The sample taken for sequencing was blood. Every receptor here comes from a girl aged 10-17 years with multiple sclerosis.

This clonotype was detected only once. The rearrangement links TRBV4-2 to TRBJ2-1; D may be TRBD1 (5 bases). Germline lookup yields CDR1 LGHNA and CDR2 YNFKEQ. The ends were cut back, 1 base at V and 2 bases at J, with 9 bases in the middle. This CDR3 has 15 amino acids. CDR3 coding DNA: TGTGCCAGCAGCCAAGGAGACAGTACCTACAATGAGCAGTTCTTC. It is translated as CASSQGDSTYNEQFF.

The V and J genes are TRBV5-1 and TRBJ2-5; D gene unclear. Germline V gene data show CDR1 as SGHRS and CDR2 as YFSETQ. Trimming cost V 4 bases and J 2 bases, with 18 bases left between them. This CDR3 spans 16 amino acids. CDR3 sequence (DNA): TGCGCCAGCAGCCCGTCTACGTCCGGTACTCAAGAGACCCAGTACTTC. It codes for CASSPSTSGTQETQYF. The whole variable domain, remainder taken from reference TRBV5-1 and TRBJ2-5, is KAGVTQTPRYLIKTRGQQVTLSCSPISGHRSVSWYQQTPGQGLQFLFEYFSETQRNKGNFPGRFSGRQFSNSRSEMNVSTLELGDSALYLCASSPSTSGTQETQYFGPGTRLLVL.

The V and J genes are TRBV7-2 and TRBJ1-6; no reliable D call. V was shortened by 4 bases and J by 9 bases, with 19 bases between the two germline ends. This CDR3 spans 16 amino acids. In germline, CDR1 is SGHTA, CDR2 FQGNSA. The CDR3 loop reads CASSSSPALWGSPLHF. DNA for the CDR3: TGTGCCAGCAGCTCGTCACCAGCCCTTTGGGGTTCACCCCTCCACTTT.

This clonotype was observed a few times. The CDR3 reads CASSDDGTGDYEQYF. CDR3 DNA: TGTGCCAGCAGTGACGACGGGACAGGGGACTACGAGCAGTACTTC. The gene calls are TRBV6-4 and TRBJ2-7; 10 bases fit TRBD1. Trimming at V came to 2 bases and at J to 3 bases, leaving 4 bases not matched to a gene. The CDR3 is 15 amino acids. From germline, CDR1 is MRHNA and CDR2 SNTAGT.

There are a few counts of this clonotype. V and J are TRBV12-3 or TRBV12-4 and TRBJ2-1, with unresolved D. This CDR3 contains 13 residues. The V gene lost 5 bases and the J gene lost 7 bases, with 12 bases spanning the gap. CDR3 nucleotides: TGTGCCAGCAGTCCCTCTAGGTGGAATGAGCAGTTCTTC. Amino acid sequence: CASSPSRWNEQFF.

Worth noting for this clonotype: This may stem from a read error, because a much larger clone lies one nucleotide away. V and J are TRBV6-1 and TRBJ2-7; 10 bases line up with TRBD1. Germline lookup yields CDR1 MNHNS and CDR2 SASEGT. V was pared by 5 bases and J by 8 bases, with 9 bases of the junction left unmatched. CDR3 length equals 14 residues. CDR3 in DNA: TGTGCCAGCAGTACCGGGACAGGGGTCGACAAGCAGTACTTC. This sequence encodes CASSTGTGVDKQYF.

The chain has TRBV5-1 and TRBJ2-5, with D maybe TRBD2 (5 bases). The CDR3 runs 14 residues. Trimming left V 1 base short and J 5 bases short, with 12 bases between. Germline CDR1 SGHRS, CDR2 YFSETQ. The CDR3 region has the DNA TGCGCCAGCAGCTTGTTTTCGGGAACCGAGACCCAGTACTTC. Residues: CASSLFSGTETQYF.

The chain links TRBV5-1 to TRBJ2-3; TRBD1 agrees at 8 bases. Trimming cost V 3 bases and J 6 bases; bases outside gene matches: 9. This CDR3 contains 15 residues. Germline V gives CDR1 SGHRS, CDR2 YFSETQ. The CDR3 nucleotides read TGCGCCAGCAGCTCCAACGGACAGGGATGGGATACGCAGTATTTT. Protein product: CASSSNGQGWDTQYF.

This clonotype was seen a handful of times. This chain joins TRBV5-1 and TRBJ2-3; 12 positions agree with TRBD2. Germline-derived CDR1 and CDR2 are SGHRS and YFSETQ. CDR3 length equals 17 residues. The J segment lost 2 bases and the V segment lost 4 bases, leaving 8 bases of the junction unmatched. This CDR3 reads CASSMRTSGANTDTQYF. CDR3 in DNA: TGCGCCAGCAGCATGCGGACTAGCGGGGCCAACACAGATACGCAGTATTTT.

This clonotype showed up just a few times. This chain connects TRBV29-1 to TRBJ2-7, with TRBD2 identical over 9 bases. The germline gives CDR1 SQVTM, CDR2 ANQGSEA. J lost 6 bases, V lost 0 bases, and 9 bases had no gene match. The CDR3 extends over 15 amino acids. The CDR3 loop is CSVEDLAGVSGEQYF. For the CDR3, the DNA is TGCAGCGTTGAAGATTTAGCGGGAGTCTCCGGCGAGCAGTACTTC.